The sequence of this T cell receptor beta chain was determined in a study of radiotherapy plus CTLA-4 blockade in lung cancer. Study context: Overall, approximately 19% of patients showed an objective response, while roughly 28% attained disease control. General observations from the study: Following radiotherapy plus ipilimumab, tumor-derived TCR clones expanded in the blood. Per reports, early blood T cell clone dynamics, plus interferon-beta, forecast response most strongly.

TCRdb's copy holds only in-frame clones and misses some; the assay was immunoSEQ multiplex PCR. The sample has 30,000 to 45,000 clones, over 60% seen once. Participants had chemo-refractory metastatic non-small-cell lung cancer and were treated with focal radiation plus ipilimumab CTLA-4 blockade. There are 14 residues in the CDR3. Germline loops: CDR1 SGHTA, CDR2 FQGNSA. The V end lost 3 bases, the J end lost 0 bases, and 8 bases lay between the germline ends. This clone was detected only once. Its antigen is as yet unknown. This sequence joins TRBV7-2 and TRBJ1-2; D call uncertain. The receptor comes from a human donor with non-small cell lung cancer who had stable disease on radiotherapy plus ipilimumab. The starting material was peripheral blood, obtained from a patient treated with radiotherapy plus ipilimumab. CDR3 sequence (DNA): TGTGCCAGCAGCTTGGGCCCATCTAACTATGGCTACACCTTC. Translation: CASSLGPSNYGYTF. The variable domain in full, completed from reference TRBV7-2 and TRBJ1-2, reads GAGVSQSPSNKVTEKGKDVELRCDPISGHTALYWYRQSLGQGLEFLIYFQGNSAPDKSGLPSDRFSAERTGGSVSTLTIQRTQQEDSAVYLCASSLGPSNYGYTFGSGTRLTVV.